This TCR beta chain came from a study of T cell repertoires in cytomegalovirus infection. With regard to this clonotype: The antigen is not known.

TCRdb recomputed calls from the reads with MiXCR, one row per CDR3 protein. Of 60,000 to 75,000 distinct CDR3 sequences in the sample, 22% were seen once. The study, taken as a whole, reports: Across the ex vivo response, the dominant clonotypes were HLA-C-restricted CMV-specific TCR beta clonotypes.

The CDR3 extends over 14 amino acids. The ends lost 4 bases at V and 9 bases at J; junction bases unmatched: 8. In germline, CDR1 is SGHTS, CDR2 YDEGEE. This chain joins TRBV5-8 and TRBJ2-1, with 9 bases lining up with TRBD1. Sequencing used PBMCs, sequenced either directly or after in vitro stimulation (not recorded which). The receptor was derived from a human donor in good health (CMV status not recorded). Some clones in this sample may be carry-over from other donors' samples. DNA of the CDR3: TGTGCCAGCAGCCTTCCGGGACAGGGTGCTGAGCAGTTCTTC. It yields the protein CASSLPGQGAEQFF.